This record looks at one T cell receptor beta chain sequence and its context. The antigen is undetermined. Each CDR3 protein is one row after TCRdb ran MiXCR on the reads. The repertoire holds about 100,000 distinct CDR3 sequences, 23% seen once, with about two fifths in the top ten. The data were obtained in a study of T cell repertoires in cytomegalovirus infection. Regarding the study as a whole: CMV-specific TCR beta clonotypes restricted by HLA-C dominated the ex vivo response. Cumulative public TCR beta family frequency identified carriers of CMV plus the relevant HLA.

The CDR3 extends over 18 amino acids. Germline V gives CDR1 MNHNS, CDR2 SASEGT. J was trimmed by 7 bases and V by 6 bases; bases with no gene match: 13. Sequencing was carried out using CD8+ T cells from PBMCs. The receptor comes from a human donor in good health (CMV status not recorded). Some clones in this sample may be carry-over from other donors' samples. The rearrangement joins TRBV6-1 to TRBJ2-1, with 15 bases aligning to TRBD2. CDR3 amino acids: CASSHRWTSGGVSNEQFF. The CDR3 DNA is TGTGCCAGCAGCCACCGTTGGACTAGCGGGGGGGTGAGTAATGAGCAGTTCTTC.